Listed below are T cell receptor beta chains from one sample, sequenced in a study of cytomegalovirus exposure and HLA in healthy donors. Data came from immunoSEQ multiplex PCR; TCRdb stores just in-frame clones and leaves some out. The sample has some 150,000 clones; roughly 79% are singletons. Sequencing input: PBMCs. These receptors came from a male donor in good health and CMV-seronegative. CDR3s include the opening cysteine and the closing phenylalanine or tryptophan. The D gene is left open where the match is weak. Where a row states a size, it is once, few, many or the class of an expanded clone; other rows omit it.

clone size,J gene,V gene,D gene,CDR3 protein,CDR3 DNA
-,TRBJ2-3,TRBV10-3,TRBD2,CATQGRGAPGLSSTDTQYF,TGTGCCACCCAGGGGCGGGGGGCCCCCGGTTTATCTAGCACAGATACGCAGTATTTT
once,TRBJ1-2,TRBV30,TRBD1,CAWAEGASNYGYTF,TGTGCCTGGGCTGAGGGGGCCTCTAACTATGGCTACACCTTC
-,TRBJ1-5,TRBV27,TRBD1,CASSRQGGNQPQHF,TGTGCCAGCAGCAGACAGGGGGGAAATCAGCCCCAGCATTTT
-,TRBJ2-1,TRBV4-1,-,CASSQDTGSYNEQFF,TGCGCCAGCAGCCAAGATACAGGATCCTACAATGAGCAGTTCTTC
-,TRBJ1-2,TRBV30,-,CAWSAVRGYTF,TGTGCCTGGAGTGCGGTAAGAGGCTACACCTTC
-,TRBJ2-7,TRBV6-5,TRBD1,CASGGTGSSYEQYF,TGTGCCAGCGGGGGGACAGGGAGCTCCTACGAGCAGTACTTC
-,TRBJ1-2,TRBV10-3,TRBD1,CAISEGNRDRAGYTF,TGTGCCATCAGTGAGGGGAACCGGGACAGGGCTGGCTACACCTTC
once,TRBJ2-1,TRBV7-3,TRBD2,CASSLGLVAYNEQFF,TGTGCCAGCAGCTTGGGACTAGTCGCCTACAATGAGCAGTTCTTC
few,TRBJ2-3,TRBV4-1,TRBD1,CASSPHRTGGRDTQYF,TGCGCCAGCAGCCCCCACCGGACAGGGGGCAGAGATACGCAGTATTTT
-,TRBJ2-5,TRBV19,TRBD2,CASSKSGKETQYF,TGTGCCAGTAGCAAAAGCGGGAAGGAGACCCAGTACTTC
-,TRBJ2-6,TRBV18,-,CASSRGSSSGANVLTF,TGTGCCAGCTCCCGGGGGAGCAGCTCTGGGGCCAACGTCCTGACTTTC
-,TRBJ2-1,TRBV6-1,-,CAIQLLEGHYNEQFF,TGTGCCATCCAACTCTTGGAGGGCCATTACAATGAGCAGTTCTTC
-,TRBJ2-5,TRBV19,-,CASRRDQETQYF,TGTGCCAGTAGACGGGACCAAGAGACCCAGTACTTC
-,TRBJ2-3,TRBV7-9,-,CASSLVFQSRGDTQYF,TGTGCCAGCAGCTTAGTTTTCCAGTCCCGGGGAGATACGCAGTATTTT
-,TRBJ2-3,TRBV4-3,-,CASSQVPISAGTDTQYF,TGCGCCAGCAGCCAAGTCCCCATAAGCGCCGGCACAGATACGCAGTATTTT
-,TRBJ1-2,TRBV4-3,TRBD1,CASSAPGQANYGYTF,TGCGCCAGCAGCGCACCGGGACAGGCTAACTATGGCTACACCTTC
-,TRBJ2-1,TRBV30,-,CACFPGTSEQFF,TGTGCCTGCTTCCCCGGGACAAGTGAGCAGTTCTTC